The present entry profiles one T cell receptor (beta chain) with its context. The CDR3 is made up of 13 amino acids. Germline V CDR1 and CDR2: SQVTM, ANQGSEA. The V end lost 6 bases, the J end lost 0 bases, and 11 bases lay between the germline ends. These data are taken from a study of preoperative IRX-2 immunotherapy in early breast cancer. Some clones are missing from TCRdb's copy, which holds only in-frame ones; the method was immunoSEQ multiplex PCR. The sample comprises approximately 28,000 clones, 65% to 85% of which are singletons, and approximately 3% rests with the top ten. As for treatment: preoperative locoregional IRX-2 cytokine immunotherapy. Samples came from a phase Ib trial of preoperative locoregional IRX-2 cytokine immunotherapy.

Collection took place from a patient treated with IRX-2 immunotherapy. The sequence was collected from a human donor with breast cancer. V and J are TRBV29-1 and TRBJ1-1; TRBD1 is a possible D gene (5 bases). The CDR3 reads CSVERGLNTEAFF. CDR3 bases: TGCAGCGTGGAGAGGGGCTTGAACACTGAAGCTTTCTTT.